This TCR beta chain emerged from a study of monozygotic twins with cystic fibrosis. Turning to the study itself: With about 15 PCR cycles, barcoded libraries came from about 3 micrograms of fragmented DNA.

Study-level points and caveats: Unrelated CF individuals shared fewer identical clonotypes than monozygotic CF twins. In 13 of 16 pairs, V gene usage was closest to the co-twin's. The repertoire was suggested to be naive-dominated, clonality median about 0.0095.

Concerning this clone: Its cognate antigen is unknown.

Trimming removed 4 bases from V and 1 base from J; junction bases left unmatched: 10. The CDR3 sequence is 16 residues long. The germline gives CDR1 SQVTM, CDR2 ANQGSEA. Some clones are missing from TCRdb's copy, which holds only in-frame ones; the method was immunoSEQ multiplex PCR. The table has 20,000 to 30,000 clones, 90% seen once. The receptor was isolated from a girl between 2 and 10 years old with cystic fibrosis. The genes are TRBV29-1 and TRBJ2-7, with 10 bases lining up with TRBD1. Source material: blood. CDR3 coding DNA: TGCAGCGTTGTCCCGGGACAGGGGCCTAGGTCCTACGAGCAGTACTTC. This translates into CSVVPGQGPRSYEQYF.